The entry that follows covers one T cell receptor (beta chain) sequence. What antigen it recognizes has not been identified. No base qualities exist here, and no much larger clone lies one base off it. This sample was included in a study of long-term antiretroviral therapy in people with HIV (dated by TCRdb to 2022 to 2024). As for the study more broadly: The earliest samples were collected approximately a decade before the 2015 WHO recommendation for immediate ART, a period when ART was typically delayed until CD4 counts fell. A retrospective serial study tested whether ART initiation and durable HIV suppression were associated with changes in peripheral blood TRB repertoire composition and diversity. A total of 192 cryopreserved PBMC samples were contributed to the cohort by 30 adults with confirmed HIV infection, with samples collected serially over a mean of roughly six years (range 1-12). About 35% of the 30 participants with HIV were female. No cross-contamination during QIAcube processing was shown when test extractions of a monoclonal T-cell line were performed alongside 30 to 40 polyclonal samples.

To be included, a participant needed at least one PBMC sample from before ART initiation plus at least two post-ART samples. Every participant with HIV received treatment in the United States of America. Before DNA extraction, cryopreserved samples containing about 1-11 million PBMC were thawed and washed. At the time of the earliest PBMC sample, participants with HIV were aged between about 23 and 55 years. PBMC samples were contributed by each participant from 1-4 timepoints before ART initiation and 2-8 timepoints after ART initiation, with a median of 7 samples. For every participant, serial HIV viral load, CD4+ T-cell count, ART history and demographic data were obtained. Genomic DNA was extracted from unsorted PBMC with a Qiagen kit on a QIAcube, with processing performed in batches of 12 samples. Sequencing of the TRB variable region was done with the immunoSEQ hsTCRB v3.0 assay at survey level resolution. The targeted TRB sequencing depth was roughly 40,000-50,000 T-cell genomes per sample. An Illumina MiSeq with a v3 150-cycle kit was used to sequence the pooled TRB libraries. In the original analysis: Repertoire analysis was performed in R inside a reproducible Nextflow workflow that covered QC, data transformation and analysis. Custom analyses were implemented in LymphoSeq2, an R package for AIRR-Seq data exploration. A few samples yielding fewer than 5000 total TRB sequences were excluded, leaving more than 150 analyzed HIV repertoires. Among the approximately 190 retained HIV repertoires, some 59 were collected before ART initiation and 129 after ART initiation. Each repertoire was downsampled to 5000 TRB nucleotide sequences, and summary statistics were averaged across 100 downsampling iterations. Only TRB sequences with CDR3 regions of at least seven amino acids were retained for analysis. Diversity was assessed using a clonality score derived from Shannon entropy and using the Gini coefficient. In repertoire networks, the top 5000 CDR3 amino acid sequences were linked whenever an edit distance of one separated two sequences. For TRB CDR3 amino acid sequences, GLIPH2 was used to predict antigen specificity groups and MHC restriction. To flag known associations with CMV, EBV, HIV or tissue antigens, CDR3 amino acid sequences were compared against VDJdb and McPAS-TCR. Pre-ART, post-ART and control groups were compared with Wilcoxon signed-rank tests and Holm-Bonferroni correction. The clones in this table, taken by TCRdb from immuneACCESS, are in-frame only. Not every clone is retained; where verified, under half of the shortfall comes from an unresolved V gene, and the cause of the rest is unknown. That table gives V, J and clone size, and the DNA gave D and trimming. Recorded for this sample are approximately 36,000 clones; around 79% of them occurred a single time. Approximately 6.2% of the sample rests with the top ten.

Results and caveats for the whole study, not just this receptor: Unsorted PBMC were profiled instead of sorted CD4+ and CD8+ T cells because pre-ART samples had limited cell numbers. A significant increase in TRB diversity was found to be associated with ART initiation, although TRB diversity was observed to remain significantly below that of transplant donor controls even after long-term ART. HIV repertoires had narrower CDR3 length ranges than controls, and the network structure suggested an antigen-experienced repertoire that shifted only slightly toward naive after ART. Expanded TRB clones identified before ART initiation dominated the repertoire at all time points, although this dominance fluctuated and declined in many PLHIV after ART. Inferences about post-ART repertoire changes were limited because no data were available on ART adherence, viral resistance or therapy changes. Because PBMC availability was limited, only the TCR beta chain was sequenced, with no alpha chain pairing. Samples dated from the mid-2000s to the late 2010s, and the ART regimens used may be less effective than current ones.

As encoded in the germline V gene, CDR1 is SQVTM while CDR2 is ANQGSEA. The CDR3 covers 14 residues, taking in both the cysteine and the phenylalanine. Only the CDR3 part of the read is kept: 42 bases, read in frame from the first base. V and J are truncated by 4 bases and 2 bases respectively, leaving an intervening sequence of 12 bases. The sample in question was unsorted PBMCs, obtained 0.6 years after starting antiretroviral therapy. The receptor's source is a man aged 18 to 30 with HIV. The rearrangement combines TRBV29-1 with TRBJ1-5; a weak D assignment points to TRBD1 (5 bases agree). The CDR3 region reads CSVVEGTGNQPQHF. The sequenced DNA is TGCAGCGTTGTGGAGGGGACTGGCAATCAGCCCCAGCATTTT.